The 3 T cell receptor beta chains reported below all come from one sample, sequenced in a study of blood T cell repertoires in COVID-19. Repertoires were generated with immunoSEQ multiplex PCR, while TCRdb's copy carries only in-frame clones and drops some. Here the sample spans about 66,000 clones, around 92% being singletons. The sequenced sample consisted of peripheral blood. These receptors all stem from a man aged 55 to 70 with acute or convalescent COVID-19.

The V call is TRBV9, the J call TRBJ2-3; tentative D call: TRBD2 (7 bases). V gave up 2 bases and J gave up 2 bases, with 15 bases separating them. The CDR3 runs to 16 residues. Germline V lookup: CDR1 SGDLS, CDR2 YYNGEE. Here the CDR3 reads CASSVRGDYATDTQYF. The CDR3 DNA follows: TGTGCCAGCAGCGTTAGGGGGGACTACGCCACAGATACGCAGTATTTT.

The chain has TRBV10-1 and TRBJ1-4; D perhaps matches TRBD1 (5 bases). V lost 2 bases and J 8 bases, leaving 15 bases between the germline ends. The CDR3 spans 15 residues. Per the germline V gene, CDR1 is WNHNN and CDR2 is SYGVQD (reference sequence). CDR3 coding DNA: TGCGCCAGCAGTGAGGGGCAGGGTCGAACGGAAAAACTGTTTTTT. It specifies CASSEGQGRTEKLFF.

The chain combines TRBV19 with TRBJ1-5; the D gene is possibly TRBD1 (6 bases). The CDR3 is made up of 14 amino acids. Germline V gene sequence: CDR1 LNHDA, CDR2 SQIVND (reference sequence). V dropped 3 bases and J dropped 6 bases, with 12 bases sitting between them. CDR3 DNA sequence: TGTGCCAGTAGTATGGTGGGGGCTAGTCAGCCCCAGCATTTT. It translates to CASSMVGASQPQHF.